The sequence of this TCR beta chain was determined in a study of T-cell memory formation after mild COVID-19. Study-level results: Specificity for SARS-CoV-2 was not confirmed among the second-wave clones peaking on day 37.

TCRdb used MiXCR to reprocess the 5' RACE reads, holding one entry per CDR3 protein. The sample includes 350,000 to 450,000 distinct CDR3 sequences, around 20% seen only once; the top ten take about 8.1%. This clonotype was picked up a small number of times. Its matching antigen is unknown. Losses at the gene ends were 0 bases for V and 5 bases for J; bases not matched to a gene: 9. This CDR3 has 17 amino acids. Looked up from germline, CDR1 is LGHNA and CDR2 is YSLEER. The rearrangement joins TRBV4-3 to TRBJ2-5; 10 bases agree with TRBD2. This TCR was recovered from an adult woman who had mild COVID-19 (a few samples of this study predate the infection). Cell type and time point are not known. The material sequenced was PBMCs or a T cell subset sorted from them (not recorded which). The CDR3 DNA reads TGCGCCAGCAGCCAAGAAATAGGGACAGCGGGAGGGGAGACCCAGTACTTC. Translated, it gives CASSQEIGTAGGETQYF.